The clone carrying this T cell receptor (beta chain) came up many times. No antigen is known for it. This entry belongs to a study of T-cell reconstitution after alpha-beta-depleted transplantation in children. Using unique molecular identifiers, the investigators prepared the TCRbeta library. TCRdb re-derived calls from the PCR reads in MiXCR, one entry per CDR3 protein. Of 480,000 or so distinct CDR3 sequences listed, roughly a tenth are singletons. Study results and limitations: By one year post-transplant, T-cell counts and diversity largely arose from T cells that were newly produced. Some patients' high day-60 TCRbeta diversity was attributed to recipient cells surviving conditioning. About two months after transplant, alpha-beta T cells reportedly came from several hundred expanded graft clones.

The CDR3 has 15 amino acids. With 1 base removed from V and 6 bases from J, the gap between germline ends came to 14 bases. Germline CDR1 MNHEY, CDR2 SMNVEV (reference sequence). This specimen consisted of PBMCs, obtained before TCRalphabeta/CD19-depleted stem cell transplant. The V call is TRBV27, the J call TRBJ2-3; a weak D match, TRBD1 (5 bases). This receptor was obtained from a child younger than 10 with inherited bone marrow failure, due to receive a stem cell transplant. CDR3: CASSLFSQGWDTQYF. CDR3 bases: TGTGCCAGCAGTTTATTCTCCCAGGGTTGGGATACGCAGTATTTT.